This TCR beta chain was captured by sequencing in a study of technical replicates of blood from four donors. This CDR3 is 13 amino acids long. Germline lookup yields CDR1 GTSNPN and CDR2 SVGIG (reference sequence). V lost 4 bases, J lost 11 bases, and 20 bases lay in between. Assay used: immunoSEQ multiplex PCR; TCRdb lists only in-frame clones, some missing. The sample consists of about 9,400 clones, 91% of them appearing once. The chain employs TRBV30 and TRBJ1-1, with D maybe TRBD1 (6 bases). This TCR was sampled from a human donor in good health. The sequencing sample was made of PBMCs. The CDR3: CAWTFGTPGRAFF. CDR3 sequence (DNA): TGTGCCTGGACTTTTGGGACACCGGGACGGGCTTTCTTT.